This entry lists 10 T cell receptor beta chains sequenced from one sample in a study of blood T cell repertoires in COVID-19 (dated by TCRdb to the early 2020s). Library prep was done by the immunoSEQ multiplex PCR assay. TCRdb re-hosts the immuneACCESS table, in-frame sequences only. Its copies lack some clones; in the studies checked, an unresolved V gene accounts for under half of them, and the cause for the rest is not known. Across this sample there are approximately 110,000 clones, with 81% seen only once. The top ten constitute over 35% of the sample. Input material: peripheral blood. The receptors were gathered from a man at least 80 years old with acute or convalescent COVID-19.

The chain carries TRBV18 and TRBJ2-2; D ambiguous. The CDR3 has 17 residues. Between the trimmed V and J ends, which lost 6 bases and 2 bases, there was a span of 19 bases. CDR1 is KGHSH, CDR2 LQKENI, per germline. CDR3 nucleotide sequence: TGTGCCAGCTCCCTCCACGCCGACACCTACAACACCGGGGAGCTGTTTTTT. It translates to CASSLHADTYNTGELFF. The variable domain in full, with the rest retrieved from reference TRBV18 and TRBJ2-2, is NAGVMQNPRHLVRRRGQEARLRCSPMKGHSHVYWYRQLPEEGLKFMVYLQKENIIDESGMPKERFSAEFPKEGPSILRIQQVVRGDSAAYFCASSLHADTYNTGELFFGEGSRLTVL.

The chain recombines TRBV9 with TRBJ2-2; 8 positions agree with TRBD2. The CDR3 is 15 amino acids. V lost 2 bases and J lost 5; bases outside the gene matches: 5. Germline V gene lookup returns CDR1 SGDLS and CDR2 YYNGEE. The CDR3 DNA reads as TGTGCCAGCAGCGTTTCGGGAGGGGTTACCGGGGAGCTGTTTTTT. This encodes CASSVSGGVTGELFF.

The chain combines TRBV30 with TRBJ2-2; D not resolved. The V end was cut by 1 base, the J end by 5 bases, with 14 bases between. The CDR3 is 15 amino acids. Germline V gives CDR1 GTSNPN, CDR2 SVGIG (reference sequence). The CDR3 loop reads CAWSAYSTRTGELFF. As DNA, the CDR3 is TGTGCCTGGAGTGCCTATTCGACCAGGACCGGGGAGCTGTTTTTT.

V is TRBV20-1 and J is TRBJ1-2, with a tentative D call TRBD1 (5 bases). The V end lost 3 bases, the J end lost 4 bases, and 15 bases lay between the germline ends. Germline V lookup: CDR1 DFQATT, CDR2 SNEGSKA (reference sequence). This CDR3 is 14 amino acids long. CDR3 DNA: TGCAGTGCTAGTAAGGGCCAGGGAGGCTATGGCTACACCTTC. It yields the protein CSASKGQGGYGYTF.

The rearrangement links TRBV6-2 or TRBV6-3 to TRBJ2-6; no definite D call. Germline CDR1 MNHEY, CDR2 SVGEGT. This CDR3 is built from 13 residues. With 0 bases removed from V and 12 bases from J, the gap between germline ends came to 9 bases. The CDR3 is CASSYSVPRVLTF. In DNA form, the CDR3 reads TGTGCCAGCAGTTACTCTGTTCCCCGCGTCCTGACTTTC.

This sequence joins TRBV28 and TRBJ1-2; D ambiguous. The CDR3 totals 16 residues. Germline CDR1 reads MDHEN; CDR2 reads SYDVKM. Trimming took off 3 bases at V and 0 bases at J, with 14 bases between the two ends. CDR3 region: CASSLSGGRTNYGYTF. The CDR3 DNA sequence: TGTGCCAGCAGTTTGAGCGGAGGGCGTACTAACTATGGCTACACCTTC.

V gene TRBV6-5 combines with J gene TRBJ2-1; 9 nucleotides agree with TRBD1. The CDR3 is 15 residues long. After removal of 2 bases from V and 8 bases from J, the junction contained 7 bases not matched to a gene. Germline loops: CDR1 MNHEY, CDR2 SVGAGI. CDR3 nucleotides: TGTGCCAGCAGTTACCCAGGACAGGGGAGCGATGAGCAGTTCTTC. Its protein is CASSYPGQGSDEQFF.

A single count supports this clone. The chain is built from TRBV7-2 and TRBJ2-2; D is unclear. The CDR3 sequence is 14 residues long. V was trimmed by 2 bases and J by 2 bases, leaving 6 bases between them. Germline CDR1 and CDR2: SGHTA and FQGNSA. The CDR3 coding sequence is TGTGCCAGCAGCTTATACATCAACACCGGGGAGCTGTTTTTT. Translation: CASSLYINTGELFF.

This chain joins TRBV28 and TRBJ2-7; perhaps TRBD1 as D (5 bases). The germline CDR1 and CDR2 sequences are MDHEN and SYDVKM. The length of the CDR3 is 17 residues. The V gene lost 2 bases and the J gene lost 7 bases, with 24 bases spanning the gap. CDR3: CASSLIGAQGWLQEQYF. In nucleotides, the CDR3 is TGTGCCAGCAGTTTAATAGGGGCGCAGGGATGGTTGCAGGAGCAGTACTTC.

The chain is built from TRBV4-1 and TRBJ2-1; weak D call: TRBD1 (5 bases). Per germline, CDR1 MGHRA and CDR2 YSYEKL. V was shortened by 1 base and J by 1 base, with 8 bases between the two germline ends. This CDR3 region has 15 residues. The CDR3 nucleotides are TGCGCCAGCAGCCAAGGGCCAGGGTCCTACAATGAGCAGTTCTTC. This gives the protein CASSQGPGSYNEQFF.